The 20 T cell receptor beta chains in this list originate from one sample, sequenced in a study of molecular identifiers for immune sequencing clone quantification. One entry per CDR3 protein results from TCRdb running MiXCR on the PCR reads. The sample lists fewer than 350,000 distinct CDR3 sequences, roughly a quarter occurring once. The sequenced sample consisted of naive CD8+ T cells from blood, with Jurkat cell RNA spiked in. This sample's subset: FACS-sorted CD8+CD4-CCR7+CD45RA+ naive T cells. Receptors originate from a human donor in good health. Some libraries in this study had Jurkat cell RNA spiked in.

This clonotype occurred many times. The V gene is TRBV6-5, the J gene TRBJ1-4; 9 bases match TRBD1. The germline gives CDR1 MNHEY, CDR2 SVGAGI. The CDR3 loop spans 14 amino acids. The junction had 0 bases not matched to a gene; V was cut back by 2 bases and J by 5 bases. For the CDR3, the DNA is TGTGCCAGCAGTTACGGGACAGGGAATGAAAAACTGTTTTTT. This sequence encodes CASSYGTGNEKLFF.

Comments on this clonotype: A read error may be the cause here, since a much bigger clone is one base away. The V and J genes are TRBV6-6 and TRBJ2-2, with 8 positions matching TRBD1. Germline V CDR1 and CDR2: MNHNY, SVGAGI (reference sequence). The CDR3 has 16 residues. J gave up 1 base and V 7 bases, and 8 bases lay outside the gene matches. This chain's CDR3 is CASNLPGGRNTGELFF. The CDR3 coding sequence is TGTGCCAGCAATCTCCCAGGGGGCAGGAACACCGGGGAGCTGTTTTTT.

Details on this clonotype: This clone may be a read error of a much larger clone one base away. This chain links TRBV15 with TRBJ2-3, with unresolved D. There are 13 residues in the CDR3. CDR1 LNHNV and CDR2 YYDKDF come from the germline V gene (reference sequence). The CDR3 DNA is TGTGCCACCAGCGCTCGGAGTGCAGATACGCGGTATTTT. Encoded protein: CATSARSADTRYF.

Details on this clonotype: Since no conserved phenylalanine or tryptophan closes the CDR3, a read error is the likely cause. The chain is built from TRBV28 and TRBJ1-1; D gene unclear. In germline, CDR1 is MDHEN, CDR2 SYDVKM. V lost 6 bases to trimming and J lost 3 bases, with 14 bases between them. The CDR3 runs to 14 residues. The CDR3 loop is CASSLTDGDTEAFV. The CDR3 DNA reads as TGTGCCAGCAGCTTAACAGATGGGGACACTGAAGCTTTCGTT.

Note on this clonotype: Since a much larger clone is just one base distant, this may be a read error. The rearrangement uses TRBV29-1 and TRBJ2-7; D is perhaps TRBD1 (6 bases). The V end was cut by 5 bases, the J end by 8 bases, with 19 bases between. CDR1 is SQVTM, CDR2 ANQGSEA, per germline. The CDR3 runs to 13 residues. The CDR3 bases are TGCAGCGTTTGCGCAGGGGCCCTCTCCAAGCAGTACTTC. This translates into CSVCAGALSKQYF.

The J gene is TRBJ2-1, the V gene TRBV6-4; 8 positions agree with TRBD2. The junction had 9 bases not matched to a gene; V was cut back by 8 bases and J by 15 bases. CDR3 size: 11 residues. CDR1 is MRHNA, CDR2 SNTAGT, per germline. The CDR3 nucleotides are TGTGCCAGCCGAGGCGGGGGGTCATGGTTCTTC. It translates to CASRGGGSWFF.

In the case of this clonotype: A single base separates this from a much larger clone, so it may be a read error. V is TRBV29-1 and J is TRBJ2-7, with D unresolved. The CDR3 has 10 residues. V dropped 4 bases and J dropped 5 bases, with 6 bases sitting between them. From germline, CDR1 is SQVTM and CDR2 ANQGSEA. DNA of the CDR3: TGCAGCGTTGTGGGTCACGAGCAGTACTTC. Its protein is CSVVGHEQYF.

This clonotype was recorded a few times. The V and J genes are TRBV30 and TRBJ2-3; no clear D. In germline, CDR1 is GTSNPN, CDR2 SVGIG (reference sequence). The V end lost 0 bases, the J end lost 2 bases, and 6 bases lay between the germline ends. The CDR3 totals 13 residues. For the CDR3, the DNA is TGTGCCTGGAGTGTAGTCCACACAGATACGCAGTATTTT. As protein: CAWSVVHTDTQYF.

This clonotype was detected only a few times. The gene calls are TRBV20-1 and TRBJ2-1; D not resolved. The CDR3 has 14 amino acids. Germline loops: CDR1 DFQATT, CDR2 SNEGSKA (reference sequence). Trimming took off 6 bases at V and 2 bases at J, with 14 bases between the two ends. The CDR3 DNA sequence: TGCAGTGCGGCCCCTCTGACGACCTACAATGAGCAGTTCTTC. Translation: CSAAPLTTYNEQFF.

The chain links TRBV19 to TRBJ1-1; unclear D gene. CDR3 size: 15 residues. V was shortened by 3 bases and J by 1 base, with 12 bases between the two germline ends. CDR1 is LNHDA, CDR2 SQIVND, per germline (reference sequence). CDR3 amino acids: CASSISTYTNTEAFF. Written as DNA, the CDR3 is TGTGCCAGTAGTATTTCGACATATACGAACACTGAAGCTTTCTTT. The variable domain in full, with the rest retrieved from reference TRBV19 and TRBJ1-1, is DGGITQSPKYLFRKEGQNVTLSCEQNLNHDAMYWYRQDPGQGLRLIYYSQIVNDFQKGDIAEGYSVSREKKESFPLTVTSAQKNPTAFYLCASSISTYTNTEAFFGQGTRLTVV.

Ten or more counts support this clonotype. CDR3 loop: CASSLEGSTEQYF. The CDR3 nucleotides read TGTGCCAGCAGCTTAGAGGGCAGTACAGAGCAGTACTTC. The genes are TRBV7-9 and TRBJ2-7; D unclear. The germline gives CDR1 SEHNR, CDR2 FQNEAQ (reference sequence). The CDR3 has 13 residues. V was trimmed by 1 base and J by 7 bases, leaving 11 bases between them. Full variable domain (outside the CDR3, taken from reference TRBV7-9 and TRBJ2-7): DTGVSQNPRHKITKRGQNVTFRCDPISEHNRLYWYRQTLGQGPEFLTYFQNEAQLEKSRLLSDRFSAERPKGSFSTLEIQRTEQGDSAMYLCASSLEGSTEQYFGPGTRLTVT.

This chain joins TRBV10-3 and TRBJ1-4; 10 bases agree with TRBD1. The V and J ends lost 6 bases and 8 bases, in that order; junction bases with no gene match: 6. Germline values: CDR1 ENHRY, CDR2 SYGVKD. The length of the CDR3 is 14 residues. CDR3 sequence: CAIRGTGAGEKLFF. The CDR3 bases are TGTGCCATCAGAGGGACAGGGGCAGGAGAAAAACTGTTTTTT.

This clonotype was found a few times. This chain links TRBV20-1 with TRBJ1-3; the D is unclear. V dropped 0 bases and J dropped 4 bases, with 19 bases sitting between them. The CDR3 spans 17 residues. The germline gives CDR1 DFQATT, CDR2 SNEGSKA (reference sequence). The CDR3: CSARELIDVTVGNTIYF. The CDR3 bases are TGCAGTGCTAGAGAACTGATAGATGTTACAGTAGGAAACACCATATATTTT.

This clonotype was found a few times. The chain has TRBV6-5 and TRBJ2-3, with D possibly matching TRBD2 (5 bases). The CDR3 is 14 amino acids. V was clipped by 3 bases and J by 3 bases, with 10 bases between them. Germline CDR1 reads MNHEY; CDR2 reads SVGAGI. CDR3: CASSYERATDTQYF. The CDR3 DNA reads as TGTGCCAGCAGTTATGAGAGGGCGACAGATACGCAGTATTTT.

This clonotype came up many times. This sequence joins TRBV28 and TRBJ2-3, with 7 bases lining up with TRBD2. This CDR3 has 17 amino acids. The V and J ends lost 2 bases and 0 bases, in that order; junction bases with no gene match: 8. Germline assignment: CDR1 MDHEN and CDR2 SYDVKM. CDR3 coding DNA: TGTGCCAGCAGTTTAATCATGGGACTAACTAGCACAGATACGCAGTATTTT. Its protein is CASSLIMGLTSTDTQYF.

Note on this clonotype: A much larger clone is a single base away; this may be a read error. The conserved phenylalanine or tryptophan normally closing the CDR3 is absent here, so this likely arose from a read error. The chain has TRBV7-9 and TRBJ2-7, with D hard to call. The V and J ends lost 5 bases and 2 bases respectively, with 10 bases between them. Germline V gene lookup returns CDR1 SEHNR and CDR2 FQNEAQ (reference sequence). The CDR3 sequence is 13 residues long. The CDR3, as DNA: TGTGCCAGCAGCCCCCAACTGACCTACGAGCAGTACTCC. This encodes CASSPQLTYEQYS.

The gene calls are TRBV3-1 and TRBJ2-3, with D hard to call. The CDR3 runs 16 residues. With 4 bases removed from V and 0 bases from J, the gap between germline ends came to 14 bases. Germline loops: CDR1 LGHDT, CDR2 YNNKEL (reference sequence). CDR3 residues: CASSPTGSASTDTQYF. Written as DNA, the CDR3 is TGTGCCAGCAGCCCCACGGGCTCGGCTAGCACAGATACGCAGTATTTT.

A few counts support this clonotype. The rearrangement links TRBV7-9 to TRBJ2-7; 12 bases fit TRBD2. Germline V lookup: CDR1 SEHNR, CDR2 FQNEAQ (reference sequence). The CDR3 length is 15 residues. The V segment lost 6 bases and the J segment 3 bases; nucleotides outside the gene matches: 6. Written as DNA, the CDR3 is TGTGCCAGCAGTTTCGGGACTAGCGGGTTCTACGAGCAGTACTTC. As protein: CASSFGTSGFYEQYF.

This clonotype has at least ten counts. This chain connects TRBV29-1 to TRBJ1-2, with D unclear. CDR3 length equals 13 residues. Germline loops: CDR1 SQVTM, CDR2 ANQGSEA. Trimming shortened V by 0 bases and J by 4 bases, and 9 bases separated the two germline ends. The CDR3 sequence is CSVEERAGYGYTF. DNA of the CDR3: TGCAGCGTTGAAGAGCGGGCAGGCTATGGCTACACCTTC.

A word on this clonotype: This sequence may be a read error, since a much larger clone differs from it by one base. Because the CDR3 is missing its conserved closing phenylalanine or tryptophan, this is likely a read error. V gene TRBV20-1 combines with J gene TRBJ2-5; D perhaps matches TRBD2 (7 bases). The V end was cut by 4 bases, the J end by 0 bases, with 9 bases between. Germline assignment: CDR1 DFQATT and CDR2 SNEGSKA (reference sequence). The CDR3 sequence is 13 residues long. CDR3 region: CSAKGGYQETQYL. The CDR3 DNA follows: TGCAGTGCTAAGGGGGGGTACCAAGAGACCCAGTACTTG.